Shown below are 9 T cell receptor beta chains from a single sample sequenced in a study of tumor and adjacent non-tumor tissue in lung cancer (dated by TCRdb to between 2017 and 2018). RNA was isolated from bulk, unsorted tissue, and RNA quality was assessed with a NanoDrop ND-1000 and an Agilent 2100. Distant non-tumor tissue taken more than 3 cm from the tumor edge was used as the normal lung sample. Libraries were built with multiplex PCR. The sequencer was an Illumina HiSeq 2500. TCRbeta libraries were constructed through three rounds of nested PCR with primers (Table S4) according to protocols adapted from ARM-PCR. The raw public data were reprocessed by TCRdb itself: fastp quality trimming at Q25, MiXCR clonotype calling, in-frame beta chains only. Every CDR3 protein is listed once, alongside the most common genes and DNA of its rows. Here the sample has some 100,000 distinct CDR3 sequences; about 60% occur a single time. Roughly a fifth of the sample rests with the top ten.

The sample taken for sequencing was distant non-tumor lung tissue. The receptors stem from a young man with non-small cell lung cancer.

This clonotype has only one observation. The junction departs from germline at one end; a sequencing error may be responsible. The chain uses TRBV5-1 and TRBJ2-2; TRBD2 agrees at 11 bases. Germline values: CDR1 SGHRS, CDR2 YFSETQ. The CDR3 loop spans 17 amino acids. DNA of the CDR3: TGCACCAGCAGCTTGATGCTAGCGGGAGGAATTTCCGGGGAGCTGTTTTTT. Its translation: CTSSLMLAGGISGELFF.

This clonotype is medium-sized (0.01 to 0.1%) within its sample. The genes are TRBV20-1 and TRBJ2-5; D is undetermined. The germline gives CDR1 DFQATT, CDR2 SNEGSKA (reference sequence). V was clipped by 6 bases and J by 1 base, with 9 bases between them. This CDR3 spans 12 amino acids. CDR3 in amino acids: CSASQIQETQYF. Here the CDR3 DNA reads TGCAGTGCCAGTCAGATCCAAGAGACCCAGTACTTC.

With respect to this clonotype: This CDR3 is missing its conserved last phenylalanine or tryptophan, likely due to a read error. CDR3 coding DNA: TGTGCCAGCAGCTTACGGGTCAGGCTAGCGGGGGCCTACAATGAGCAGTTCCTC. Translation: CASSLRVRLAGAYNEQFL. This rearrangement joins TRBV11-2 to TRBJ2-1; 10 nucleotides align to TRBD2. Trimming took 2 bases from V and 2 from J; bases not matched to a gene: 9. Germline lookup yields CDR1 SGHAT and CDR2 FQNNGV. This CDR3 spans 18 amino acids.

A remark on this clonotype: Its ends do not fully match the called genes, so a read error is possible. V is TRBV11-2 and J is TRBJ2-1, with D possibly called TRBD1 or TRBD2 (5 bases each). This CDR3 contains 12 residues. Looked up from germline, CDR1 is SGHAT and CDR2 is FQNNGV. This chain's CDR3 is CTSSLVRGERFF. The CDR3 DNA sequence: TGTACCAGCAGCTTAGTTCGGGGCGAGCGGTTCTTC.

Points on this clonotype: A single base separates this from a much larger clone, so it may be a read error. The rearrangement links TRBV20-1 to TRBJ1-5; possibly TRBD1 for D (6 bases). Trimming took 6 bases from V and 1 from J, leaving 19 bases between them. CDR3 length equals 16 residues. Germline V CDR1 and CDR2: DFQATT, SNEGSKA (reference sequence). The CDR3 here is CSARRIGGRSNQPQHF. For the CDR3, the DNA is TGCAGTGCGCGCCGGATAGGGGGTAGGAGCAATCAGCCCCAGCATTTT.

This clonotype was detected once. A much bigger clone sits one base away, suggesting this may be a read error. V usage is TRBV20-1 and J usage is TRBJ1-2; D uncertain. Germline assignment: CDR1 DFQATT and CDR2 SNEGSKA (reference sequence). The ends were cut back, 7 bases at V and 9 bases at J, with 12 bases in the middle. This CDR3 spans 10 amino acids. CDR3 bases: TGCAGTGTGGGAGAGTATCGCTACACCTTC. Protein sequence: CSVGEYRYTF.

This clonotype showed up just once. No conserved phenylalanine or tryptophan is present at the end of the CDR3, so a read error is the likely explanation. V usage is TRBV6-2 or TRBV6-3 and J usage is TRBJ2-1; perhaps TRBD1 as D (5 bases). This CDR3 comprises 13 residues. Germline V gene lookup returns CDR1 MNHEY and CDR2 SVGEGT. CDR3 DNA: TGTACCAGCAGCGTCGCAGGGCCCAGTGAGCAGTTCTTA. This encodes CTSSVAGPSEQFL.

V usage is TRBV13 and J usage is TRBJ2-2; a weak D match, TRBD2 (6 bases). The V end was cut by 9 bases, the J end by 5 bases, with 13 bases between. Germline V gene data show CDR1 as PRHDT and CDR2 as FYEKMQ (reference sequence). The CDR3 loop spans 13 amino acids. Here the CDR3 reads CARRYGTTGELFF. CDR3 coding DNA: TGTGCCAGGAGATATGGGACTACCGGGGAGCTGTTTTTT.

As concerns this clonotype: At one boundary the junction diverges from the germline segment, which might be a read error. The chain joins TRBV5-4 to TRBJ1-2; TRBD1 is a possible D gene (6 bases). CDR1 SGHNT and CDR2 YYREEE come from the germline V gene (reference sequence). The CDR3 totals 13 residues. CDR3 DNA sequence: TGTACCAGCAGTTTTACAGGGAGCGTCGGCAACACCTTC. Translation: CTSSFTGSVGNTF.